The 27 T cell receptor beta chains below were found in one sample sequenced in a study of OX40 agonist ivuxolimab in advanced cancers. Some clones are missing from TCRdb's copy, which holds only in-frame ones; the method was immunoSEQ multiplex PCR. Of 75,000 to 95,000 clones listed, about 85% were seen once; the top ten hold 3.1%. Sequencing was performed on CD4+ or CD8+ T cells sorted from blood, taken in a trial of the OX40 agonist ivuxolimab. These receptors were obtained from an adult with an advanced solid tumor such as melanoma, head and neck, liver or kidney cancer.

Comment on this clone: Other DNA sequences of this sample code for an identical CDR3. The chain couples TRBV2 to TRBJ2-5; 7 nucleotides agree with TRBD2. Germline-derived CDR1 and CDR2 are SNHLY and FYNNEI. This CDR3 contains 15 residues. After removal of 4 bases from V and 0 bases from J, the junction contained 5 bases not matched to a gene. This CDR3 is CASSGSSGYQETQYF. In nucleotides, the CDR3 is TGTGCCAGCAGTGGTTCTAGCGGCTACCAAGAGACCCAGTACTTC.

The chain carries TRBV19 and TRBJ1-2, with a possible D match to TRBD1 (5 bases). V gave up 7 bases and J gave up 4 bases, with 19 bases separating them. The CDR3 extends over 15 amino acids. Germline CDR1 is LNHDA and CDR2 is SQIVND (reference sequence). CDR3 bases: TGTGCCAGTATTGACTTTCAGTGGGGCCTCTATGGCTACACCTTC. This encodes CASIDFQWGLYGYTF.

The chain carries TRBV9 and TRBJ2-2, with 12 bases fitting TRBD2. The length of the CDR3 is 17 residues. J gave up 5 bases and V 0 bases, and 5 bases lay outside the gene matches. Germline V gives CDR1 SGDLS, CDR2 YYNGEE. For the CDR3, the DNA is TGTGCCAGCAGCGTAGCTAGCGGGAGGGCCGGGACCGGGGAGCTGTTTTTT. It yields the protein CASSVASGRAGTGELFF.

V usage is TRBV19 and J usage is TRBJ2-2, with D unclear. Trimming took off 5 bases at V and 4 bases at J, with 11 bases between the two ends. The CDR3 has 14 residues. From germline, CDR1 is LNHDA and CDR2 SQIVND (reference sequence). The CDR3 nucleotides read TGTGCCAGTAGTGACCGGGTGTCCACCGGGGAGCTGTTTTTT. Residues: CASSDRVSTGELFF.

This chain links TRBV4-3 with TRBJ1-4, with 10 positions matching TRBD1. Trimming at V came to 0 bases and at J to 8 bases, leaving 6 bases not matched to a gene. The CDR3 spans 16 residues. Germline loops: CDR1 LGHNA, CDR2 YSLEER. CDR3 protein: CASSQDGGQGREKLFF. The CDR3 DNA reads TGCGCCAGCAGCCAAGATGGGGGACAGGGGCGCGAAAAACTGTTTTTT.

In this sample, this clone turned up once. CDR3 in amino acids: CASSPNSPLHF. The DNA for the CDR3 is TGTGCCAGCAGTCCGAATTCACCCCTCCACTTT. The V and J genes are TRBV2 and TRBJ1-6; D is unresolved. Germline V gene data show CDR1 as SNHLY and CDR2 as FYNNEI. V lost 5 bases, J lost 7 bases, and 3 bases lay in between. The CDR3 totals 11 residues.

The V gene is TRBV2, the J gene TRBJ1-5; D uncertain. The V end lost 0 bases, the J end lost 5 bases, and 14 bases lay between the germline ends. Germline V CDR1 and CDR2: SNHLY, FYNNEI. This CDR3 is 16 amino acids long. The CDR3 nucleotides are TGTGCCAGCAGTGAAGCGGGAAGGGCTGACGATCAGCCCCAGCATTTT. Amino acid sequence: CASSEAGRADDQPQHF.

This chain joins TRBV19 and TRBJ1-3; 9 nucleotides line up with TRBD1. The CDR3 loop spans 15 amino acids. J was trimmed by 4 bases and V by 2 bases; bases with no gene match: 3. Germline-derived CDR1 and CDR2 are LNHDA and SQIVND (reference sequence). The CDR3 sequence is CASSIRQGVGNTIYF. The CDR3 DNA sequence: TGTGCCAGTAGTATAAGACAGGGGGTCGGAAACACCATATATTTT.

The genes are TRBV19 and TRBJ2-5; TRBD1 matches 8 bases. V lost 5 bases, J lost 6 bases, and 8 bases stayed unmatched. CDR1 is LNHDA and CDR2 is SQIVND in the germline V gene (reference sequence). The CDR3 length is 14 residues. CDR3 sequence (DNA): TGTGCCAGTAGTTCGACAGGGGTGGAAAAGACCCAGTACTTC. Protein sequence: CASSSTGVEKTQYF.

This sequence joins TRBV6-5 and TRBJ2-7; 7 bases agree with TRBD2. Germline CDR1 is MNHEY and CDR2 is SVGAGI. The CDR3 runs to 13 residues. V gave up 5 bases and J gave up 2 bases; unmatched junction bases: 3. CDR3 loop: CASSLADPYEQYF. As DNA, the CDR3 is TGTGCCAGCAGTCTAGCGGATCCCTACGAGCAGTACTTC.

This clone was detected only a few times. CDR3 region: CASGRPLVDTQYF. CDR3 DNA sequence: TGTGCCAGCGGGAGACCCCTAGTAGATACGCAGTATTTT. The chain is built from TRBV6-1 and TRBJ2-3; tentative D call: TRBD2 (5 bases). This CDR3 region has 13 residues. Per germline, CDR1 MNHNS and CDR2 SASEGT. The V end was cut by 8 bases, the J end by 5 bases, with 14 bases between.

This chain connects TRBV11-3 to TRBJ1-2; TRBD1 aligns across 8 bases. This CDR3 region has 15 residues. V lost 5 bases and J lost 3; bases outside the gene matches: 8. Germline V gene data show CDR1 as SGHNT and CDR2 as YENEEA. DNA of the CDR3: TGTGCCAGCAGCCTTACTGCAGGGGGCGACTATGGCTACACCTTC. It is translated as CASSLTAGGDYGYTF.

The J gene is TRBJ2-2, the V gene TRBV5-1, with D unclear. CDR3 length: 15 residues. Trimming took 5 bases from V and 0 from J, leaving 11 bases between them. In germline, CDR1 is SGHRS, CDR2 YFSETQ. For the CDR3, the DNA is TGCGCCAGCAGATTTTTCAGCGCGAACACCGGGGAGCTGTTTTTT. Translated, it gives CASRFFSANTGELFF.

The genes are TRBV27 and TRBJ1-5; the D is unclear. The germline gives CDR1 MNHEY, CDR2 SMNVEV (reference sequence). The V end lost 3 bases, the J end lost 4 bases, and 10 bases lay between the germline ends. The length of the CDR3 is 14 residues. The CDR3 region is CASSFASWNQPQHF. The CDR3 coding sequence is TGTGCCAGCAGTTTCGCCTCGTGGAATCAGCCCCAGCATTTT.

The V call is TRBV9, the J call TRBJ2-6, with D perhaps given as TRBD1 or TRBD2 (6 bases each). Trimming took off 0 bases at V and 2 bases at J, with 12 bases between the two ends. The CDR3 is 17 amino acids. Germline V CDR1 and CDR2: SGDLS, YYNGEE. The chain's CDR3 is CASSVGGALAGANVLTF. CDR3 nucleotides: TGTGCCAGCAGCGTAGGGGGGGCGTTGGCTGGGGCCAACGTCCTGACTTTC.

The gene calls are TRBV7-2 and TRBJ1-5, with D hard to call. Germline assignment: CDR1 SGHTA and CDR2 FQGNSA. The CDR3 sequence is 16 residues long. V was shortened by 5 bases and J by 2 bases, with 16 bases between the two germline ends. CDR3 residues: CASSRGPLRGNQPQHF. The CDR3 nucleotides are TGTGCCAGCAGCCGCGGGCCTCTCAGAGGCAATCAGCCCCAGCATTTT.

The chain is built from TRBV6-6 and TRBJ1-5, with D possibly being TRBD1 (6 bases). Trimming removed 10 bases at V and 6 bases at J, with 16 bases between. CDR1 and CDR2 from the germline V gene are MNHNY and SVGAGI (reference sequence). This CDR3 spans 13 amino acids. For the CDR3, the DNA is TGTGCCACCCGAACACAGGGTGGTCAGCCCCAGCATTTT. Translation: CATRTQGGQPQHF.

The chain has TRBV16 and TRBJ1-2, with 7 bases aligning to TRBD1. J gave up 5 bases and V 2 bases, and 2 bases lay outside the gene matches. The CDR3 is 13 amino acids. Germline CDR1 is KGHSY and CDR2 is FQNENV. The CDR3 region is CASSQGQAYGYTF. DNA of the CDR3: TGTGCCAGCAGCCAAGGACAGGCATATGGCTACACCTTC.

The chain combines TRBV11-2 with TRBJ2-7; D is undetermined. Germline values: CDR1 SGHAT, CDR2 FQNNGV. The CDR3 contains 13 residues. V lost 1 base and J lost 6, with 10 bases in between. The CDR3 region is CASSLVVRVEQYF. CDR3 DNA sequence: TGTGCCAGCAGCTTAGTTGTACGGGTCGAGCAGTACTTC.

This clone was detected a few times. The CDR3 bases are TGCAGCGTTGGGCTGGGGCGGTGGGAAAAACTGTTTTTT. This gives the protein CSVGLGRWEKLFF. The chain joins TRBV29-1 to TRBJ1-4; tentatively, D is TRBD1 (5 bases). The CDR3 extends over 13 amino acids. The germline V and J ends were trimmed by 4 bases and 8 bases, with 14 bases remaining between them. CDR1 SQVTM and CDR2 ANQGSEA come from the germline V gene.

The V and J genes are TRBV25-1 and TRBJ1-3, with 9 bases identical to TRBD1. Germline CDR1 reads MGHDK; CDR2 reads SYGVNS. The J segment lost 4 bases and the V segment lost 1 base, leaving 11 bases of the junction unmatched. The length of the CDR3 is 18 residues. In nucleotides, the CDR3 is TGTGCCAGCAGTGAATCTCCGGGACAGGGCAAAATGGGAAACACCATATATTTT. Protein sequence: CASSESPGQGKMGNTIYF. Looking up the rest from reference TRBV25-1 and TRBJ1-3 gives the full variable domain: EADIYQTPRYLVIGTGKKITLECSQTMGHDKMYWYQQDPGMELHLIHYSYGVNSTEKGDLSSESTVSRIRTEHFPLTLESARPSHTSQYLCASSESPGQGKMGNTIYFGEGSWLTVV.

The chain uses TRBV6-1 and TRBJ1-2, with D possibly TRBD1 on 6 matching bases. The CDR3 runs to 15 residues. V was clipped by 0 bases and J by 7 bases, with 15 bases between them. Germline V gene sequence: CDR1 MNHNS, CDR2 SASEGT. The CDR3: CASSEAGGTRLGYTF. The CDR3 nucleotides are TGTGCCAGCAGTGAAGCGGGGGGGACAAGACTTGGCTACACCTTC.

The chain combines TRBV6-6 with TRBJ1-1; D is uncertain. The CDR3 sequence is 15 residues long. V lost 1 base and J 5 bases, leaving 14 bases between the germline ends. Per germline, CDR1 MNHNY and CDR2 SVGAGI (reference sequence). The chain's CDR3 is CASSYLGKGGTEAFF. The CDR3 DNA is TGTGCCAGCAGTTACTTAGGGAAAGGAGGAACTGAAGCTTTCTTT.

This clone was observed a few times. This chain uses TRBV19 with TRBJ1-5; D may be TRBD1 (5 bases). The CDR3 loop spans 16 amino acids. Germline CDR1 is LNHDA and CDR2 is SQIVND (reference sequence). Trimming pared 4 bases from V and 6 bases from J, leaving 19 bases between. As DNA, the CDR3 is TGTGCCAGTAGTACCCCGGGCCGGGGGAGGGGTCAGCCCCAGCATTTT. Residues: CASSTPGRGRGQPQHF.

CDR3 in amino acids: CASSLIVGATGDTQYF. The CDR3 coding sequence is TGCGCCAGCAGCTTAATTGTAGGCGCGACGGGAGATACGCAGTATTTT. The J gene is TRBJ2-3, the V gene TRBV5-1; D gene uncertain. Germline loops: CDR1 SGHRS, CDR2 YFSETQ. Trimming removed 2 bases from V and 5 bases from J, with 18 bases in between. This CDR3 comprises 16 residues.

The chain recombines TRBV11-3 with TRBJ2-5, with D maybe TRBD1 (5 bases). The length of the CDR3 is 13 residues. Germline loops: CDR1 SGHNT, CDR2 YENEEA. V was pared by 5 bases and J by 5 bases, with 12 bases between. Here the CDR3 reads CASSPRQLETQYF. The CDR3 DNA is TGTGCCAGCAGCCCTAGACAGTTGGAGACCCAGTACTTC.

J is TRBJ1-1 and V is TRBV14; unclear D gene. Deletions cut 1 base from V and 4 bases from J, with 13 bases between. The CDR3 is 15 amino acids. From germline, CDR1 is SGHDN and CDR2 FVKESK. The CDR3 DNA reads TGTGCCAGCAGCCAAGGACTCCTCCTTGCCACTGAAGCTTTCTTT. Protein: CASSQGLLLATEAFF.